This T cell receptor beta chain was sequenced in a study of CD8 T cells in ankylosing spondylitis. The table lists this clonotype with many counts. Libraries of TCR beta came from quantitative 5'-RACE with molecular barcodes. TCRdb fed the 5' RACE reads into MiXCR, producing one record per CDR3 protein. The sample consists of 50,000 or so distinct CDR3 sequences, roughly 7.4% of them appearing once. Sequenced: blood, either unsorted or a sorted T cell fraction (not recorded which). The clonotype originates from a female donor with ankylosing spondylitis or in good health (not recorded which).

The chain's CDR3 is CSARQLQETQYF. DNA of the CDR3: TGCAGTGCTAGGCAACTACAAGAGACCCAGTACTTC. This chain connects TRBV20-1 to TRBJ2-5; D is unclear. Trimming cost V 3 bases and J 2 bases, with 7 bases left between them. The germline V gene has CDR1 DFQATT and CDR2 SNEGSKA (reference sequence). The CDR3 has 12 amino acids.